The clone carrying this T cell receptor beta chain was detected once. Its antigen is still unknown. This sample stems from a study of shared clonotypes between healthy human individuals. Repertoires were generated with immunoSEQ multiplex PCR, while TCRdb's copy carries only in-frame clones and drops some. Seen here are 1,400,000 or so clones, 97% to 99% observed once, and the top ten hold 0.36%. Study-level points and caveats: Compared with memory subsets, naive subsets generally had larger estimated richness. Limitation of the genetic and exposure-history diversity represented came from the few donors.

V shed 6 bases and J 2 bases; nucleotides not matched to a gene: 13. This CDR3 contains 18 residues. Germline assignment: CDR1 SGHVS and CDR2 FQNEAQ. The clonotype originates from a man aged 25 to 40 in good health. The sample taken for sequencing was naive CD4+ T cells sorted from blood. Subset specified: CD45RA+ positively selected. The rearrangement uses TRBV7-8 and TRBJ2-7, with 13 bases that match TRBD2. The CDR3 spells CASRRGPKTSGRTYEQYF. CDR3 nucleotide sequence: TGTGCCAGCAGAAGAGGGCCCAAGACTAGCGGGAGGACCTACGAGCAGTACTTC.